This T cell receptor (beta chain) was observed in a study of blood T cell repertoires in COVID-19. Study-level information: Specimens from acute and convalescent COVID-19 originated in the United States, Italy and Spain. PBMCs, B-cell-depleted T cells, or T cells were the source of the cDNA or gDNA that made up the material.

Per the original methods: Reference gene primer amplification yielded estimated nucleated cell counts. Measured with immunoSEQ multiplex PCR; TCRdb has only the in-frame clones, and not every one. V and J calls plus clone size are reproduced from that table; the DNA served to infer D and trimming. The sample carries some 200,000 clones, around 84% recorded once. In germline, CDR1 is ENHRY, CDR2 SYGVKD. The CDR3 contains 15 residues. The trim removed 4 bases at V and 8 bases at J, leaving 13 bases unmatched. The clonotype was recovered from a human donor in a cohort sampled during active COVID-19. Input material: peripheral blood. The chain uses TRBV10-3 and TRBJ1-2; 7 bases agree with TRBD1. The CDR3 sequence: CAISVGPEGAEGYTF. CDR3 in DNA: TGTGCCATCAGTGTCGGCCCGGAGGGGGCGGAGGGCTACACCTTC.